This T cell receptor (beta chain) was recorded in a study of T cells in Graves' hyperthyroidism and ophthalmopathy. Study-wide results and caveats: With a median lead of 6.5 months before onset, the model predicted ophthalmopathy.

Every diagnosis used clinical symptoms, serum thyroxine and TRAb, thyroid ultrasound and orbital computed tomography. The CDR3 totals 15 residues. V lost 4 bases and J lost 1, with 13 bases in between. In germline, CDR1 is MNHEY, CDR2 SMNVEV (reference sequence). Amplified TCR beta CDR3 regions came from RNA transcripts. The HTBI primer set was used in a first-round RT-PCR of the TCR CDR3. TCRdb ran MiXCR on the multiplex PCR reads and lists one entry per CDR3 protein. Of over 250,000 distinct CDR3 sequences listed, under 30% are singletons. This clonotype was counted at least ten times. Its specificity is unknown.

This chain joins TRBV27 and TRBJ2-5; tentative D call: TRBD2 (6 bases). This sequence originates from a man between 35 and 55 years old with Graves' hyperthyroidism that later progressed to Graves' ophthalmopathy. Sequencing was done on a sample of blood. CDR3 in DNA: TGTGCCAGCAGTTACCTAAGAGCGGGCCAAGAGACCCAGTACTTC. It translates to CASSYLRAGQETQYF.